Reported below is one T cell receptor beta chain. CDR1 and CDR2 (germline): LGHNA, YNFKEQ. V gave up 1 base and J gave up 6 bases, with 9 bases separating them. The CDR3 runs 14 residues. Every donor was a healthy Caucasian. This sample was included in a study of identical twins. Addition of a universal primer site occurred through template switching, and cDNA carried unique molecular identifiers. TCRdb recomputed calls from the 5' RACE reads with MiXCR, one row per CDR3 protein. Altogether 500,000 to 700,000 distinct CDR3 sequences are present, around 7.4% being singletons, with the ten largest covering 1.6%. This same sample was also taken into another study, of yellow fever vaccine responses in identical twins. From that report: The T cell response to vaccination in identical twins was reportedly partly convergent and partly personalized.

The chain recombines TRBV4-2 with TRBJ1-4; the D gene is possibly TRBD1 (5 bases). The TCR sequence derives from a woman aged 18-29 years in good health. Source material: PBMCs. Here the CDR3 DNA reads TGTGCCAGCAGCCAAGTTCAGGGTGATGAAAAACTGTTTTTT. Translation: CASSQVQGDEKLFF.